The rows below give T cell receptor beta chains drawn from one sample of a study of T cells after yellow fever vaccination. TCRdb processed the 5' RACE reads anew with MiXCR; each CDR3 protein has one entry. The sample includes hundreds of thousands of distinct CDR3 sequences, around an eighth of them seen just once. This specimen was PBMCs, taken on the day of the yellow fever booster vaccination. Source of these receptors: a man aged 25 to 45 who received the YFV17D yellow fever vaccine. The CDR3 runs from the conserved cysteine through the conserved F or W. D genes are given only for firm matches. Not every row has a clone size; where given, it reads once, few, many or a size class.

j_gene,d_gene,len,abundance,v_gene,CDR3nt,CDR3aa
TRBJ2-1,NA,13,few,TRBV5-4,TGTGCCAGCAGCTCAAAGCCTGGGAATGAGCAGTTCTTC,CASSSKPGNEQFF
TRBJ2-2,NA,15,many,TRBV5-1,TGCGCCAGCAGCTTGACAGGGTCGAACACCGGGGAGCTGTTTTTT,CASSLTGSNTGELFF
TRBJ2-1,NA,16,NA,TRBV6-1,TGTGCCAGCAGCCGAGGGTTTAGTAGCTCCTACAATGAGCAGTTCTTC,CASSRGFSSSYNEQFF
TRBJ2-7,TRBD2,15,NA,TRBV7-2,TGTGCCAGCAGCTCCGTACGGGGGGTGCCCTACGAGCAGTACTTC,CASSSVRGVPYEQYF
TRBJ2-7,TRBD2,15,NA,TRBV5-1,TGCGCCAGTGCGCTAGCGGGAGGAACCCTTGACGAGCAGTACTTC,CASALAGGTLDEQYF
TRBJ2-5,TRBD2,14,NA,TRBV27,TGTGCCAGCAGTTCACCAGCGGGAGGGGAGACCCAGTACTTC,CASSSPAGGETQYF
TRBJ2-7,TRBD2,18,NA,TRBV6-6,TGTGCCAGCAACTATCGGTCCAGCGGGAGGGACGAGAACTACGAGCAGTACTTC,CASNYRSSGRDENYEQYF
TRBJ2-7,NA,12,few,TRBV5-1,TGCGCCAGCAGCGGTGAACGATACGAGCAGTACTTC,CASSGERYEQYF
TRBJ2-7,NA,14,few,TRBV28,TGTGCCAGCAGTCCCCCGGCGGGAACCTCCGAGCAGTACTTC,CASSPPAGTSEQYF
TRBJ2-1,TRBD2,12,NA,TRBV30,TGTGCCTACTCTAGCGGATACAATGAGCAGTTCTTC,CAYSSGYNEQFF
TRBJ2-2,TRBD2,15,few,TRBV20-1,TGCAGTGCTAGCGGCGGGAGGGCCCGCACCGGGGAGCTGTTTTTT,CSASGGRARTGELFF
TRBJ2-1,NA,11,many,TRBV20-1,TGCAGTGCCAGGCGAGACAATGAGCAGTTCTTC,CSARRDNEQFF
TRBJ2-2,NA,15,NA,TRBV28,TGTGCCAGCAGAGGAAGGAAAGGGGCCACCGGGGAGCTGTTTTTT,CASRGRKGATGELFF
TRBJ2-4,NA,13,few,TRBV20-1,TGCAGTGCTAGTTTGGGGGCCAAAAACATTCAGTACTTC,CSASLGAKNIQYF
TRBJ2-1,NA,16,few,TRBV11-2,TGTGCCAGCAGCCGCCAGGTTGTAGGTGTAGGGAATGAGCAGTTCTTC,CASSRQVVGVGNEQFF
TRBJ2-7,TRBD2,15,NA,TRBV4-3,TGCGCCAGCAGCCAAGATTTTTTAGCGGGAGTTGAGCAGTACTTC,CASSQDFLAGVEQYF
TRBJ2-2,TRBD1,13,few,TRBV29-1,TGCAGCGCCCGGACAGGGCTCACCGGGGAGCTGTTTTTT,CSARTGLTGELFF
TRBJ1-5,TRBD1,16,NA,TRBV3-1,TGTGCCAGCAGCCGGGGGACAGGGAGGTACAATCAGCCCCAGCATTTT,CASSRGTGRYNQPQHF
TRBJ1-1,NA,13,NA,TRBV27,TGTGCCAGCAGTTTCCGCAGGGGCACTGAAGCTTTCTTT,CASSFRRGTEAFF
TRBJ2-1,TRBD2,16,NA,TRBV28,TGTGCCAGCAGTTTCGGGACGAGCGGGAGGATCTATGAGCAGTTATTC,CASSFGTSGRIYEQLF
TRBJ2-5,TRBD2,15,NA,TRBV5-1,TGCGCCAGCAGCTTGGACAGCGGGAGCTCAGAGACCCAGTACTTC,CASSLDSGSSETQYF
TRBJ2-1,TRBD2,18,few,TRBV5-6,TGTGCCAGCCCGGAGGGACTAGTGACCGGGAGCTCCTACAATGAGCAGTTCTTC,CASPEGLVTGSSYNEQFF
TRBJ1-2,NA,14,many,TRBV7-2,TGTGCCAGCAGTCCGGCAGGGGCAAACTATGGCTACACCTTC,CASSPAGANYGYTF
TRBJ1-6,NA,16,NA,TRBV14,TGTGCCAGCAGCGCCGACATGAGCTCCTATAATTCACCCCTCCACTTT,CASSADMSSYNSPLHF
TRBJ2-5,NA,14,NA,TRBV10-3,TGTGCCATCGGCGCCGGACAGCACCAAGAGACCCAGTACTTC,CAIGAGQHQETQYF
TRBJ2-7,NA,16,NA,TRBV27,TGTGCCAGCAGTTCTGAAAGCGGAACGTTTCCCTACGAGCAGTACTTC,CASSSESGTFPYEQYF
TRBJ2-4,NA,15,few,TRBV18,TGTGCCAGCTCACCCCGAACCGGGCAGGCAAACATTCAGTACTTC,CASSPRTGQANIQYF
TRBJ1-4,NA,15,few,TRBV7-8,TGTGCCAGCAGCCCACTCAGGAGAACTAATGAAAAACTGTTTTTT,CASSPLRRTNEKLFF
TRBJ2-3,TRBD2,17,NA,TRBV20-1,TGCAGTGCTAGATCAGCGCTGCCCCTCGGGAGGCCAGATACGCAGTATTTT,CSARSALPLGRPDTQYF
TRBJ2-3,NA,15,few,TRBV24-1,TGTGCCACCCCCGCCGGGGCAAACCTCACAGATACGCAGTATTTT,CATPAGANLTDTQYF
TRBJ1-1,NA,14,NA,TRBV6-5,TGTGCCAGCAGTTACGGCGGGGGTGGGACTGAAGCTTTCTTT,CASSYGGGGTEAFF
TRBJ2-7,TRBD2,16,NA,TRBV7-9,TGTGCCAGCAGCCTAACGCAGGGGACTAGCGCCTTCGAGCAGTACTTC,CASSLTQGTSAFEQYF
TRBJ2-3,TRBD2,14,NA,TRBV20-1,TGCAGTGCCGACAGCGGGAGGGGCACAGATACGCAGTATTTT,CSADSGRGTDTQYF
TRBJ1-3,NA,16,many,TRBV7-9,TGTGCCAGCAGCTTGTGGGGGCGCAGCTCTGGAAACACCATATATTTT,CASSLWGRSSGNTIYF
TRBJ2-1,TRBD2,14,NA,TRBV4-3,TGCGCCAGTAGTACTAGCGTTTATTACAATGAGCAGTTCTTC,CASSTSVYYNEQFF
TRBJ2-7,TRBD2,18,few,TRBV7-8,TGTGCCAGCAGCCCTGGGACTAGCGGGTCTTTGAGGGCGTACGAGCAGTACTTC,CASSPGTSGSLRAYEQYF
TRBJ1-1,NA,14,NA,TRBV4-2,TGTGCCAGCAGCCCTCGTGGGGAGAACACTGAAGCTTTCTTT,CASSPRGENTEAFF
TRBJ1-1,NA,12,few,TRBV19,TGTGCCAGTAGCTTCAGGGAAACTGAAGCTTTCTTT,CASSFRETEAFF
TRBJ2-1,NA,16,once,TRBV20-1,TGCAGTGCTAGAGAGGCTACCGGGAGCCTCTACAATGAGCAGTTCTTC,CSAREATGSLYNEQFF
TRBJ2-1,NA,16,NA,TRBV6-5,TGTGCCAGCAGTTACTCTCTGGCTAGCGAGCGGGATGAGCAGTTCTTC,CASSYSLASERDEQFF
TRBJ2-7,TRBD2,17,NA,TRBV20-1,TGCAGTGCTAGAGAGGAGGGGACTAGCGGGAGATTGCACGAGCAGTACTTC,CSAREEGTSGRLHEQYF
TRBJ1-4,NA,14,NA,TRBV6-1,TGTGCCAGCTCTACTCCGGGACTTAATGAAAAACTGTTTTTT,CASSTPGLNEKLFF
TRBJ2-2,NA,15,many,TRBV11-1,TGTGCCAGCACCGCTAGCCCAACGAACACCGGGGAGCTGTTTTTT,CASTASPTNTGELFF
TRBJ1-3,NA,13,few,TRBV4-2,TGTGCCAGCAGCCAAAGTCTAGGAAACACCATATATTTT,CASSQSLGNTIYF
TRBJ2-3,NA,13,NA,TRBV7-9,TGTGCCAGCAGCCCTTCACTAGAGGGTACGCAGTATTTT,CASSPSLEGTQYF
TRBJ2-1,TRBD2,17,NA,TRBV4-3,TGCGCCAGCAGCCAAGTTTTAGCGGGAGGCCCTTACAATGAGCAGTTCTTC,CASSQVLAGGPYNEQFF
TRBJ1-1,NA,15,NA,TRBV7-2,TGTGCCAGCAGCTTAGGAGGGGGTCAGCGCACTGAAGCTTTCTTT,CASSLGGGQRTEAFF
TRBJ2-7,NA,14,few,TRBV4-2,TGTGCCAGCAGCACGTCGGGACTCAACTACGAGCAGTACTTC,CASSTSGLNYEQYF
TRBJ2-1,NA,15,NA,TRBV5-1,TGCGCCAGCAGCAATGGGGGACCCCTTGCCAATGAGCAGTTCTTC,CASSNGGPLANEQFF
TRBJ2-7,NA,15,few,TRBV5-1,TGCGCCAGCAGCGCTCCCCCGCAGGGGATCCTCGAGCAGTACTTC,CASSAPPQGILEQYF
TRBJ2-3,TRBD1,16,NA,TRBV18,TGTGCCAGCTCACCACCGACAGGGAAAGGCGCAGATACGCAGTATTTT,CASSPPTGKGADTQYF
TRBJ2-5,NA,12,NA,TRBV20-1,TGCAGTGCTAGCTGGGTTAAAGAGACCCAGTACTTC,CSASWVKETQYF
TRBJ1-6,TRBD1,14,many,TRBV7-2,TGTGCCAGCAGCGGCACGGGACAGGGGTCACCCCTCCACTTT,CASSGTGQGSPLHF
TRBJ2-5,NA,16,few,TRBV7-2,TGTGCCAGCACCAGCCCAGCCGGACAGTTCCAAGAGACCCAGTACTTC,CASTSPAGQFQETQYF
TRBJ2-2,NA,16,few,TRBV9,TGTGCCAGCAGCGTTTTTGGGCGGGCGGACACCGGGGAGCTGTTTTTT,CASSVFGRADTGELFF
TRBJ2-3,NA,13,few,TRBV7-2,TGTGCCAGCAGCGAGAGTATTACAGATACGCAGTATTTT,CASSESITDTQYF
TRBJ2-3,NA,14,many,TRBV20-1,TGCAGTGCTGACAGCCGGGGCGGCACAGATACGCAGTATTTT,CSADSRGGTDTQYF
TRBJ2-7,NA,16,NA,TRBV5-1,TGCGCCAGCAGCACCCGGTTCCGCAGTGAATGGGGCGAGCAGTACTTC,CASSTRFRSEWGEQYF
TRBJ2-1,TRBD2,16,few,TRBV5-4,TGTGCCAGCAGCCCCACTAGCGGGAGGGCCTACAATGAGCAGTTCTTC,CASSPTSGRAYNEQFF
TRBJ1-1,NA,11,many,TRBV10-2,TGCGCCAGCAGTCTAGCATTTGAAGCTTTCTTT,CASSLAFEAFF